This TCR beta chain was retrieved from a study of control samples from healthy donors and cancer patients (dated by TCRdb to the early 2020s). With regard to this clone: No cognate antigen has been identified for it. The input lacks base qualities; no much larger clone sits a single base away.

The V end loses 1 base and the J end loses 3 bases, and a stretch of 13 bases separates them. Per the germline V gene, MNHNS is the CDR1 and SASEGT is the CDR2. Taken from cysteine to phenylalanine, the CDR3 has 16 residues. Just CDR3 DNA is preserved here, 48 bases in frame from base 1. Library preparation used the immunoSEQ multiplex PCR assay. Not all clones reach the TCRdb copy of this immuneACCESS table, which keeps in-frame sequences only. Checked studies attribute under half of the gap to unresolved V genes and leave the rest unexplained. A total of around 180,000 clones appear in this sample, about 91% of them only once. The top ten constitute 2% of the sample.

This sequence was found in a woman in her 40s in good health. The specimen sequenced was blood. The rearrangement joined TRBV6-1 to TRBJ1-3; TRBD1 might be the D gene, on 6 matching bases. The CDR3 corresponds to CASSEGGRGSGNTIYF. The sequenced DNA: TGTGCCAGCAGTGAAGGGGGTAGGGGGAGTGGAAACACCATATATTTT.